What follows are 20 T cell receptor beta chains derived from one specimen sequenced in a study of T cell repertoires in cytomegalovirus infection. TCRdb processed the reads anew with MiXCR; each CDR3 protein has one entry. The table includes about 400,000 distinct CDR3 sequences, 15% to 20% detected once. The sequencing input was PBMCs. These receptors were obtained from a human donor in good health (CMV status not recorded). Some clones in this sample may be carry-over from other donors' samples.

This clonotype was detected a few times. The genes are TRBV28 and TRBJ2-7, with unresolved D. CDR3 length: 13 amino acids. Germline-derived CDR1 and CDR2 are MDHEN and SYDVKM. V was cut by 5 bases and J by 4 bases, with 12 bases left in between. The CDR3 here is CASSPPPLYEQYF. Here the CDR3 DNA reads TGTGCCAGCAGTCCCCCCCCGCTTTACGAGCAGTACTTC.

This CDR3 reads CASSQDRWNYEQFF. The CDR3 DNA reads as TGTGCCAGCAGCCAAGATCGCTGGAATTATGAGCAGTTCTTC. V and J are TRBV3-1 and TRBJ2-1; no definite D call. This CDR3 has 14 residues. V lost 0 bases and J lost 8, with 11 bases in between. CDR1 and CDR2 from the germline V gene are LGHDT and YNNKEL (reference sequence).

This clonotype occurred a few times. This chain joins TRBV6-6 and TRBJ2-1, with TRBD2 identical over 10 bases. Looked up from germline, CDR1 is MNHNY and CDR2 is SVGAGI (reference sequence). The CDR3 runs 14 residues. Trimming at V came to 8 bases and at J to 8 bases, leaving 9 bases not matched to a gene. The DNA for the CDR3 is TGTGCCAGCGGACTAGCGGAGGGGTTAGATGAGCAGTTCTTC. It codes for CASGLAEGLDEQFF.

The chain is built from TRBV4-2 and TRBJ2-7; TRBD1 aligns across 7 bases. Germline CDR1 is LGHNA and CDR2 is YNFKEQ. The CDR3 has 16 residues. Unmatched junction bases numbered 8, after V lost 3 bases and J lost 0 bases. The CDR3 DNA sequence: TGTGCCAGCAGCCATGTGGGGACAGACCTCTCCTACGAGCAGTACTTC. This translates into CASSHVGTDLSYEQYF.

This clonotype has a handful of counts. V and J are TRBV12-5 and TRBJ2-3, with D maybe TRBD2 (5 bases). This CDR3 is built from 11 residues. CDR1 is LGHNT, CDR2 FRNRAP, per germline. Trimming pared 6 bases from V and 11 bases from J, leaving 12 bases between. The CDR3 loop reads CASGPGIRQYF. The CDR3 DNA reads TGTGCTAGTGGACCCGGGATCAGGCAGTATTTT.

The chain is built from TRBV6-8 and TRBJ2-1; D is perhaps TRBD1 or TRBD2 (5 bases each). With 6 bases removed from V and 4 bases from J, the gap between germline ends came to 16 bases. The CDR3 runs to 15 residues. Germline assignment: CDR1 MNHGY and CDR2 SAAAGT. The DNA for the CDR3 is TGTGCCAGCAGGGGGATTCGGGGACGATACAATGAGCAGTTCTTC. It encodes CASRGIRGRYNEQFF.

J is TRBJ1-5 and V is TRBV5-5, with D perhaps matching TRBD1 (6 bases). V lost 3 bases and J 4 bases, leaving 17 bases between the germline ends. The CDR3 extends over 16 amino acids. Germline V gene lookup returns CDR1 SGHKS and CDR2 YYEKEE (reference sequence). CDR3 amino acids: CASSSVPDSSNQPQHF. The DNA of the CDR3 is TGTGCCAGCAGCTCAGTACCGGACAGTTCAAATCAGCCCCAGCATTTT.

CDR3 DNA: TGTGCCATCAGGGCTGGTTGGACTGAAGCTTTCTTT. Translated, it gives CAIRAGWTEAFF. The chain recombines TRBV10-3 with TRBJ1-1; D gene uncertain. Germline values: CDR1 ENHRY, CDR2 SYGVKD. Trimming removed 6 bases from V and 5 bases from J, with 10 bases in between. The CDR3 runs to 12 residues.

In this sample, this clonotype turned up a few times. The chain carries TRBV7-9 and TRBJ1-1, with a tentative D call TRBD1 (5 bases). V was shortened by 3 bases and J by 5 bases, with 13 bases between the two germline ends. CDR3 size: 14 residues. CDR1 is SEHNR, CDR2 FQNEAQ, per germline (reference sequence). The CDR3 region is CASSFLSRGTEAFF. In DNA, the CDR3 is TGTGCCAGCAGCTTTCTAAGTCGGGGGACTGAAGCTTTCTTT.

The gene calls are TRBV18 and TRBJ1-3; weak D call: TRBD1 (5 bases). V dropped 2 bases and J dropped 7 bases, with 6 bases sitting between them. Germline assignment: CDR1 KGHSH and CDR2 LQKENI. The CDR3 length is 12 residues. As DNA, the CDR3 is TGTGCCAGCTCACCAGAGGGGAACACCATATATTTT. Translating gives CASSPEGNTIYF.

Ten or more counts support this clonotype. The V and J genes are TRBV12-3 or TRBV12-4 and TRBJ2-1; the D is unclear. V was trimmed by 7 bases and J by 4 bases, leaving 14 bases between them. This CDR3 has 14 residues. CDR3 residues: CASTHDGHYNEQFF. CDR3 nucleotide sequence: TGTGCCAGCACCCATGATGGCCATTACAATGAGCAGTTCTTC.

The chain carries TRBV2 and TRBJ1-4, with D possibly matching TRBD1 (6 bases). V dropped 6 bases and J dropped 6 bases, with 11 bases sitting between them. From germline, CDR1 is SNHLY and CDR2 FYNNEI. The CDR3 is 13 amino acids. CDR3 protein: CASRQGDYEKLFF. The CDR3 DNA reads TGTGCCAGCAGACAGGGCGATTATGAAAAACTGTTTTTT.

This clonotype was detected ten times or more. V gene TRBV7-2 combines with J gene TRBJ1-1, with 7 bases matching TRBD1. Germline-derived CDR1 and CDR2 are SGHTA and FQGNSA. J was trimmed by 0 bases and V by 5 bases; bases with no gene match: 6. The CDR3 is 15 amino acids. This CDR3 reads CASSPHRGMNTEAFF. In DNA form, the CDR3 reads TGTGCCAGCAGCCCCCACAGGGGAATGAACACTGAAGCTTTCTTT.

The V gene is TRBV5-4, the J gene TRBJ2-3; D may be TRBD2 (5 bases). The CDR3 loop spans 14 amino acids. The germline gives CDR1 SGHNT, CDR2 YYREEE (reference sequence). V was clipped by 4 bases and J by 6 bases, with 15 bases between them. The CDR3 is CASSHRVEEDTQYF. In DNA, the CDR3 is TGTGCCAGCAGCCATCGGGTGGAGGAGGATACGCAGTATTTT. Combining the CDR3 with reference TRBV5-4 and TRBJ2-3 gives the whole variable domain ETGVTQSPTHLIKTRGQQVTLRCSSQSGHNTVSWYQQALGQGPQFIFQYYREEENGRGNFPPRFSGLQFPNYSSELNVNALELDDSALYLCASSHRVEEDTQYFGPGTRLTVL.

Many counts were recorded for this clonotype. The V gene is TRBV7-9, the J gene TRBJ2-5; D is perhaps TRBD2 (6 bases). Trimming pared 5 bases from V and 0 bases from J, leaving 22 bases between. Germline CDR1 SEHNR, CDR2 FQNEAQ (reference sequence). The CDR3 runs 18 residues. CDR3 region: CASSIQSWDSGYQETQYF. DNA for the CDR3: TGTGCCAGCAGCATCCAATCCTGGGACTCAGGCTACCAAGAGACCCAGTACTTC.

This clonotype was recorded at least ten times. The chain uses TRBV12-3 or TRBV12-4 and TRBJ2-7; 8 nucleotides agree with TRBD2. V trimming: 6 bases; J trimming: 3 bases; junction bases outside the gene matches: 7. The CDR3 has 14 residues. CDR3 sequence reads: CASRGTRGGYEQYF. The CDR3 coding sequence is TGTGCCAGCAGGGGGACTAGGGGCGGCTACGAGCAGTACTTC.

This clonotype has a handful of counts. The rearrangement links TRBV11-1 to TRBJ2-1; D gene unclear. Germline loops: CDR1 SGHAT, CDR2 FQDESV (reference sequence). This CDR3 is built from 14 residues. The V end was cut by 2 bases, the J end by 5 bases, with 10 bases between. DNA of the CDR3: TGTGCCAGCAGCTTATCCCCGAGCCACAATGAGCAGTTCTTC. Protein product: CASSLSPSHNEQFF. The whole variable domain, remainder taken from reference TRBV11-1 and TRBJ2-1, is EAEVAQSPRYKITEKSQAVAFWCDPISGHATLYWYRQILGQGPELLVQFQDESVVDDSQLPKDRFSAERLKGVDSTLKIQPAELGDSAMYLCASSLSPSHNEQFFGPGTRLTVL.

The table lists this clonotype with a few counts. V and J are TRBV19 and TRBJ2-1; the D call may be TRBD1 or TRBD2 (5 bases each). V was cut by 4 bases and J by 5 bases, with 6 bases left in between. Per germline, CDR1 LNHDA and CDR2 SQIVND (reference sequence). This CDR3 has 12 residues. In DNA form, the CDR3 reads TGTGCCAGTAGTAGGGACCACAATGAGCAGTTCTTC. Its translation is CASSRDHNEQFF. The variable domain in full, with the rest retrieved from reference TRBV19 and TRBJ2-1, is DGGITQSPKYLFRKEGQNVTLSCEQNLNHDAMYWYRQDPGQGLRLIYYSQIVNDFQKGDIAEGYSVSREKKESFPLTVTSAQKNPTAFYLCASSRDHNEQFFGPGTRLTVL.

The rearrangement joins TRBV29-1 to TRBJ1-1; D gene unclear. Trimming took 2 bases from V and 1 from J, leaving 14 bases between them. Germline CDR1 is SQVTM and CDR2 is ANQGSEA. This CDR3 region has 15 residues. In DNA form, the CDR3 reads TGCAGCGTTGAACCCGCTGGCAGATCGAACACTGAAGCTTTCTTT. Residues: CSVEPAGRSNTEAFF.

This clonotype has more than one count but fewer than ten. The genes are TRBV7-2 and TRBJ2-3; 8 bases agree with TRBD2. Unmatched junction bases numbered 10, after V lost 5 bases and J lost 6 bases. This CDR3 has 15 residues. Germline assignment: CDR1 SGHTA and CDR2 FQGNSA. CDR3 DNA: TGTGCCAGCAGCCTCCGTGGAATAGCGGGGGATACGCAGTATTTT. The encoded protein is CASSLRGIAGDTQYF.